The next 3 T cell receptor beta chains were all read from a single sample in a study of OX40 agonist ivuxolimab in advanced cancers. Sequenced by immunoSEQ multiplex PCR; TCRdb stores in-frame clones only, minus some. The data show 8,500 to 13,000 clones, around 72% seen once. The sample was CD4+ or CD8+ T cells sorted from blood, taken in a trial of the OX40 agonist ivuxolimab. The receptors shown here come from an adult with an advanced solid tumor such as melanoma, head and neck, liver or kidney cancer.

V gene TRBV2 combines with J gene TRBJ2-1; 8 positions match TRBD2. This CDR3 spans 15 amino acids. Trimming cost V 6 bases and J 0 bases; bases outside gene matches: 4. Germline assignment: CDR1 SNHLY and CDR2 FYNNEI. CDR3: CASRDGTSSYNEQFF. For the CDR3, the DNA is TGTGCCAGCAGAGACGGGACTAGCTCCTACAATGAGCAGTTCTTC.

This clone was picked up a small number of times. The rearrangement joins TRBV5-1 to TRBJ1-1; 7 positions match TRBD1. J lost 4 bases, V lost 5 bases, and 5 bases had no gene match. Per the germline V gene, CDR1 is SGHRS and CDR2 is YFSETQ. This CDR3 has 13 residues. CDR3 in DNA: TGCGCCAGCAGGCCGACAGGGTTCACTGAAGCTTTCTTT. It is translated as CASRPTGFTEAFF.

The gene calls are TRBV5-1 and TRBJ2-2; tentative D call: TRBD2 (6 bases). Germline CDR1 and CDR2: SGHRS and YFSETQ. The CDR3 has 16 amino acids. V was trimmed by 6 bases and J by 0 bases, leaving 15 bases between them. CDR3 DNA: TGCGCCAGCAAAGGGCTGGAGGGCCCGAACACCGGGGAGCTGTTTTTT. This sequence encodes CASKGLEGPNTGELFF. Looking up the rest from reference TRBV5-1 and TRBJ2-2 gives the full variable domain: KAGVTQTPRYLIKTRGQQVTLSCSPISGHRSVSWYQQTPGQGLQFLFEYFSETQRNKGNFPGRFSGRQFSNSRSEMNVSTLELGDSALYLCASKGLEGPNTGELFFGEGSRLTVL.